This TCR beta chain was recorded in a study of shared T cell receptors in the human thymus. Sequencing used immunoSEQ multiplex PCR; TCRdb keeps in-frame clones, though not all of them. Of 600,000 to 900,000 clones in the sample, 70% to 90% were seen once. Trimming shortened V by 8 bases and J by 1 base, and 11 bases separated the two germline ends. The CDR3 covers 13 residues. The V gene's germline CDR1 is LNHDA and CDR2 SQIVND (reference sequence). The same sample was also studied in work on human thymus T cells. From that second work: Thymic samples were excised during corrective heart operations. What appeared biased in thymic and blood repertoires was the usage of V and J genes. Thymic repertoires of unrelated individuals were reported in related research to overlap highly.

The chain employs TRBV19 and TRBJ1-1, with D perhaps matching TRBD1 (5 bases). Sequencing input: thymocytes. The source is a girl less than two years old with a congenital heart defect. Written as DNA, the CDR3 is TGTGCCAGTTATCCAGGGTCGAACACTGAAGCTTTCTTT. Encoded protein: CASYPGSNTEAFF.